This TCR beta chain is drawn from a study of control samples from healthy donors and cancer patients. The CDR3 has 15 residues. V was pared by 0 bases and J by 4 bases, with 13 bases between. Germline-derived CDR1 and CDR2 are LNHNV and YYDKDF (reference sequence). Only in-frame clones appear in the TCRdb table, and some are missing; sequencing was by immunoSEQ multiplex PCR. The table lists 100,000 or so clones, 90% to 95% of them singletons. Sequenced: blood. This TCR was sampled from a young woman in good health. The chain couples TRBV15 to TRBJ2-7; D is possibly TRBD2 (6 bases). CDR3 sequence reads: CATSRDPGGIYEQYF. Written as DNA, the CDR3 is TGTGCCACCAGCAGAGATCCTGGGGGGATTTACGAGCAGTACTTC.